Sequencing of this T cell receptor beta chain was carried out in a study of T cells in Graves' hyperthyroidism and ophthalmopathy (dated by TCRdb to the late 2010s). With respect to the entire study: Peripheral blood was collected at initial diagnosis, before any treatment. A discovery cohort of approximately 97 patients, roughly 43 with Graves' ophthalmopathy and over 55 with stable Graves' hyperthyroidism, was used to find distinguishing TCR V-J signatures. Prospective prediction of ophthalmopathy was tested in an independent validation cohort of approximately 18 hyperthyroidism patients and roughly 16 patients who later progressed to ophthalmopathy. The roughly 91 discovery patients were randomly divided into training and test sets at a 7:3 ratio. In addition, the study compared T-cell repertoires in thyroid tissue and in blood from several Graves' hyperthyroidism patients. Following sampling, methimazole starting at 30 mg daily was given to hyperthyroidism patients, and high-dose intravenous methylprednisolone was given to ophthalmopathy patients. TCR Vbeta CDR3 sequencing of roughly 140 peripheral blood samples (43 ophthalmopathy, over 70 hyperthyroidism and about 17 progressor patients) is reported in the paper.

Stable Graves' hyperthyroidism was defined as the absence of progression to ophthalmopathy over 18 months of follow-up. Hyperthyroidism patients were aged 18 to 65 years and newly diagnosed, with disease duration of less than 2 months. Patients with uncontrolled infections, other autoimmune diseases, pregnancy or lactation were excluded. Diagnoses were established on the basis of clinical symptoms, serum thyroxine and TRAb, thyroid ultrasound, and orbital computed tomography. Ficoll-Paque density gradient centrifugation was used to isolate PBMCs from 9.5 to 10 ml of fresh peripheral blood. Total RNA was extracted with Trizol reagent, and quality was checked on an Agilent 2100 Bioanalyzer. Points the paper makes about the study in general: Most expanded thyroid clonotypes (frequency above 0.001) were also detected in blood, a finding suggesting that blood repertoires may reflect thyroid immune responses. In validation, the model predicted progression to ophthalmopathy a median of roughly six months before onset, with roughly 70% sensitivity and more than 72% specificity. No statistical method was used to set the sample size in advance, and investigators knew the group allocation. A model built on a 13 V-J signature distinguished ophthalmopathy from stable hyperthyroidism, reaching around 87% sensitivity and about 81% specificity in cross-validation and 80%/75% in testing.

The CDR3 runs 14 amino acids, cysteine and phenylalanine included. Kept here is only the CDR3 DNA, which spans 42 bases and is read in frame from base 1. Germline trimming amounts to 6 bases on V and 1 base on J, with 5 as the count of junction bases outside the gene matches. Amplification of TCR beta CDR3 regions was carried out from RNA transcripts. For the first round of RT-PCR on the TCR CDR3, the HTBI primer set was used together with the Qiagen OneStep RT-PCR kit. A second multiplex PCR round built the libraries, followed by size selection and purification. Sequencing of the libraries was done on an Illumina HiSeq2000 using paired-end 100 bp reads. From the authors' description of their analysis: SOAPnuke was used to process the raw data, removing reads that contained adapters or uncalled bases, had a mean Phred below 15, or lacked an exact match to the constant primer or identifier. High-quality paired reads were merged using COPE v1.2.5, and each unique nucleotide sequence was defined as a clonotype. MiTCR v1.1 was used to align the clonotypes against IMGT TRBV, TRBD and TRBJ reference segments. Analysis was restricted to V-J combinations with a frequency above 0.0001, which covered 99% to 99.2% of repertoires. The TCS score was defined as the ratio of F50 (clonal expansion) to E x V (chaos), calculated using BLOSUM62-based TCRdist between CDR3 peptides within each V-J. Welch's t-statistics and random forest reduced roughly 540 V-J features to roughly 13, which were used in a naive Bayes classifier (R e1071). TCRdb trimmed the raw reads at Q25, called clones with MiXCR and kept productive beta chains. Rows matching on CDR3 protein sequence are summarized as one entry with the most common DNA and genes. What appears here as the V and J calls and clone size reflects TCRdb's work, not the paper's. Within this sample are about 550,000 distinct CDR3 sequences, with roughly 20% of them counted one time only. More than 20% of the sample goes to the ten largest clones.

In its sample, this clonotype was seen a few times. Its antigen is unknown. A read error may explain this, as a much larger clone is one base away. The TCR sequence derives from a man between 18 and 29 years old with Graves' hyperthyroidism. The sample was blood. The chain uses TRBV12-3 or TRBV12-4 and TRBJ1-1, and TRBD1 aligns with 7 junction nucleotides. This receptor carries the CDR3 CASRETGANTEAFF. The nucleotide sequence reads TGTGCCAGCAGGGAAACAGGGGCGAACACTGAAGCTTTCTTT.